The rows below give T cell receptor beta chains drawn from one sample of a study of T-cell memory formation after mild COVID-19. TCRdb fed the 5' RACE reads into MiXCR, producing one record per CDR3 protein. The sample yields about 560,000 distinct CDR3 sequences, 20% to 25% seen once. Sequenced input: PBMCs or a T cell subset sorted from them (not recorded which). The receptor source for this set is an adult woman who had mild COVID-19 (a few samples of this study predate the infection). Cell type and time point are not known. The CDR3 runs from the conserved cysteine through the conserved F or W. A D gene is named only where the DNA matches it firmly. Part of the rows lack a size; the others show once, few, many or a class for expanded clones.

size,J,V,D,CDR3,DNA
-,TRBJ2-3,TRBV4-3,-,CASSQESLAGDTQYF,TGCGCCAGCAGCCAAGAGTCTCTAGCTGGAGATACGCAGTATTTT
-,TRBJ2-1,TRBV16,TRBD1,CASSQILLRDSVRVNARNEQFF,TGTGCCAGCAGCCAAATATTACTCCGGGACAGTGTTAGGGTAAACGCGCGGAATGAGCAGTTCTTC
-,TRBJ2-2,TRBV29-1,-,CSVEVGGSVGELFF,TGCAGCGTTGAAGTCGGTGGGAGCGTCGGGGAGCTGTTTTTT
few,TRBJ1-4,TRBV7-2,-,CASSYADSNEKLFF,TGTGCCAGCAGCTATGCGGACAGTAATGAAAAACTGTTTTTT
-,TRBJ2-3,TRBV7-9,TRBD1,CASSLGKLTGQKTDTQYF,TGTGCCAGCAGCTTAGGCAAACTTACGGGACAGAAGACAGATACGCAGTATTTT
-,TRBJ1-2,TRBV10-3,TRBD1,CAISESKTGLRYGYTF,TGTGCCATCAGTGAGTCAAAGACAGGGTTACGCTATGGCTACACCTTC
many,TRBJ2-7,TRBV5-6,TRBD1,CASSFTGTGYHEQYF,TGTGCCAGCAGCTTTACCGGGACAGGGTACCACGAGCAGTACTTC
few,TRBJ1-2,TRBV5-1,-,CASSFRPRDGYTF,TGCGCCAGCAGCTTTCGACCACGGGATGGCTACACCTTC
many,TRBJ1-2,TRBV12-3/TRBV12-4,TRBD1,CASNGGTGEHYGYTF,TGTGCCAGCAACGGGGGGACAGGGGAGCACTATGGCTACACCTTC
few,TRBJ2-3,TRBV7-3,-,CASSLRGSDTDTQYF,TGTGCCAGCAGTTTACGGGGGTCCGACACAGATACGCAGTATTTT
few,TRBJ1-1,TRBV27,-,CATKGQTNTEAFF,TGTGCCACGAAGGGACAAACTAACACTGAAGCTTTCTTT
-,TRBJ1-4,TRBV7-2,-,CASSLVNTGHTDGKLFF,TGTGCCAGCAGCTTAGTTAACACAGGGCACACAGATGGAAAACTGTTTTTT
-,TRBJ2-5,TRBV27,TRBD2,CASSPRLRLAGEETQYF,TGTGCCAGCAGCCCGCGTCTAAGACTAGCGGGGGAGGAGACCCAGTACTTC
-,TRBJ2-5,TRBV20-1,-,CSASLVGTEETQYF,TGCAGTGCTAGTTTGGTGGGGACGGAAGAGACCCAGTACTTC
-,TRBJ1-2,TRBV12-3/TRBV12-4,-,CASSPLRVAGHGYTF,TGTGCCAGCAGTCCACTTCGGGTGGCCGGGCATGGCTACACCTTC